This section outlines one TCR beta chain sequence together with its context. All enrollees were roughly 18 to 89 years old and from roughly 26 US areas. Participants were placed into cohorts based on the clinical history they reported. What the recovered Cohort 3 donors had was two negative PCRs, clearance, or symptom resolution. This sample was included in a study of blood T cell repertoires in COVID-19. About the research overall: From T cells, B-cell-depleted T cells, or PBMCs came the material, which was cDNA or gDNA.

Germline CDR1 is SGHDT and CDR2 is YYEEEE. This CDR3 contains 16 residues. Trimming took 3 bases from V and 0 from J; bases not matched to a gene: 6. The repertoire was sequenced with immunoSEQ multiplex PCR; TCRdb's copy has only in-frame clones and lacks some. Of some 150,000 clones listed, roughly 80% are singletons. The TCR originated in a woman aged 40 to 50 who had recovered from COVID-19. The chain is built from TRBV5-6 and TRBJ2-3, with 8 bases that match TRBD1. The sequencing input was PBMCs or T cells enriched from blood (not recorded which). CDR3 bases: TGTGCCAGCAGCTCCCTGACAGGGGTTAGCACAGATACGCAGTATTTT. Its protein product is CASSSLTGVSTDTQYF. The full variable domain, its missing parts supplied by reference TRBV5-6 and TRBJ2-3, is DAGVTQSPTHLIKTRGQQVTLRCSPKSGHDTVSWYQQALGQGPQFIFQYYEEEERQRGNFPDRFSGHQFPNYSSELNVNALLLGDSALYLCASSSLTGVSTDTQYFGPGTRLTVL.